The clone carrying this TCR beta chain has just one count. The antigen is unknown. V was clipped by 3 bases and J by 5 bases; unmatched bases: 13. Per the germline V gene, CDR1 is KGHSH and CDR2 is LQKENI. The CDR3 covers 20 residues. The data stem from a study of T cell responses to AZD1222 COVID-19 vaccine. Overall study: Pooled samples include second doses given at about 4 or 12 weeks.

Assay used: immunoSEQ multiplex PCR; TCRdb lists only in-frame clones, some missing. The data hold around 200,000 clones, with more than 85% observed a single time. Regarding the study as a whole: When two AZD1222 doses had been given, Spike-specific TCR breadth and depth rose. Regions 160-218 and 743-854 dominated among vaccine-associated CD4 TCRs spanning spike.

The rearrangement links TRBV18 to TRBJ2-2, with 15 bases that match TRBD2. The specimen was peripheral blood, collected on day 0 of AZD1222 vaccination. The sequence derives from an adult in good health. CDR3 DNA sequence: TGTGCCAGCTCACCCTTGACCGGGACTAGCGGGAGGCGAGGGACCGGGGAGCTGTTTTTT. Translation: CASSPLTGTSGRRGTGELFF.